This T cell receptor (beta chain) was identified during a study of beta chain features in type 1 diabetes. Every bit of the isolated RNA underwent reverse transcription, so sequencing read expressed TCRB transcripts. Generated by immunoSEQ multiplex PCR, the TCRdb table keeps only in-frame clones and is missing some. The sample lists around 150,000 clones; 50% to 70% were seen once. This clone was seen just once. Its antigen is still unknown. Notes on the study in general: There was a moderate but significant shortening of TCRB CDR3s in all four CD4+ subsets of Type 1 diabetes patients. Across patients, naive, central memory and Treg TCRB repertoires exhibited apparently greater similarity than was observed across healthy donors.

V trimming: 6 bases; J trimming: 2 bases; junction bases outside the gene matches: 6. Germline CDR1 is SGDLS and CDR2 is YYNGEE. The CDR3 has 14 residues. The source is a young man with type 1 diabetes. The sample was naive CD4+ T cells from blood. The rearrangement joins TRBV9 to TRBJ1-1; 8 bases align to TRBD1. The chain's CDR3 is CASTPQGANTEAFF. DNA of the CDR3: TGTGCCAGCACCCCGCAGGGGGCCAACACTGAAGCTTTCTTT.